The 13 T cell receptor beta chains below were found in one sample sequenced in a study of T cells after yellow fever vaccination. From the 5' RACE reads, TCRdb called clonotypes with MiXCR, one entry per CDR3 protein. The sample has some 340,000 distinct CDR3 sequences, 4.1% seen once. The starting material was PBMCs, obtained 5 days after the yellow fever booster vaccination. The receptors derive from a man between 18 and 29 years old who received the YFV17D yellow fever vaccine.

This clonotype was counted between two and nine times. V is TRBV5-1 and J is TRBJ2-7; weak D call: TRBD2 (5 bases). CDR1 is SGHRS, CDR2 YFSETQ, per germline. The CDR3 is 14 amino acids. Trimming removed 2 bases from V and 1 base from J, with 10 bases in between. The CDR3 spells CASSFQSGSYEQYF. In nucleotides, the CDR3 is TGCGCCAGCAGCTTTCAAAGCGGTTCCTACGAGCAGTACTTC.

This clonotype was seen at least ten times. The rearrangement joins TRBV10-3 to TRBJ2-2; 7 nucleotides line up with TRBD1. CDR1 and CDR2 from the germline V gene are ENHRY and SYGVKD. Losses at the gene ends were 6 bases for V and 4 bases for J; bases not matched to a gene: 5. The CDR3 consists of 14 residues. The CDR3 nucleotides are TGTGCCATCAGAAGACAGGGTGCCACCGGGGAGCTGTTTTTT. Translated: CAIRRQGATGELFF.

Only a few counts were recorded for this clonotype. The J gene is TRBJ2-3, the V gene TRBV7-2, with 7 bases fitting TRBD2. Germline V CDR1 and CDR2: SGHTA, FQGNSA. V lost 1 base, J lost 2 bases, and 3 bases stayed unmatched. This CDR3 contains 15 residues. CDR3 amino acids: CASSLGLAATDTQYF. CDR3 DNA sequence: TGTGCCAGCAGCTTAGGGCTAGCGGCCACAGATACGCAGTATTTT.

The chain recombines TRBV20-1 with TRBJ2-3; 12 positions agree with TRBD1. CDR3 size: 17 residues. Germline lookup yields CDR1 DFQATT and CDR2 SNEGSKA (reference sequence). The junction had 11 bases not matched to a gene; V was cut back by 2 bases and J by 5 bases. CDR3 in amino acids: CSARRGGQGAFQDTQYF. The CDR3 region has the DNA TGCAGTGCTAGACGGGGGGGACAGGGGGCGTTTCAAGATACGCAGTATTTT.

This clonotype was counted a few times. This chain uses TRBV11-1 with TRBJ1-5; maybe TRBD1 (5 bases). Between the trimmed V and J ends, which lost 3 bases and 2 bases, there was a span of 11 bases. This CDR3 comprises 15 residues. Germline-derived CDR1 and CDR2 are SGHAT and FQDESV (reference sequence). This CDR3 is CASSLTGDGNQPQHF. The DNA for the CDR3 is TGTGCCAGCAGCTTGACCGGGGACGGCAATCAGCCCCAGCATTTT.

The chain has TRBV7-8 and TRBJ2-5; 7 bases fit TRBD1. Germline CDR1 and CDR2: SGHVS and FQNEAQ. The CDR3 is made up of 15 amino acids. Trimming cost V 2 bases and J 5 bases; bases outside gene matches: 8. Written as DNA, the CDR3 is TGTGCCAGCAGCTTAAAACAGGGGAATAGGGAGACCCAGTACTTC. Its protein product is CASSLKQGNRETQYF.

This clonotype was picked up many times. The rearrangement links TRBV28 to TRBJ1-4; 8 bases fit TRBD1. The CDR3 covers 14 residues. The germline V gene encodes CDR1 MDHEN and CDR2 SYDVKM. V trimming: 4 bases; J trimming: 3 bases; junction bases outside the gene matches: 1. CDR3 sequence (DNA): TGTGCCAGCAGTTGGGACAGGCCTAATGAAAAACTGTTTTTT. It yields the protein CASSWDRPNEKLFF.

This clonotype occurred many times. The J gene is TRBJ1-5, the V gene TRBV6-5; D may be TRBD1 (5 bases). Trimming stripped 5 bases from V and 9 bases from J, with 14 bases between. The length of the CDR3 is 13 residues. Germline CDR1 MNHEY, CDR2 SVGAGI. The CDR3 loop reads CASSPDRNRPQHF. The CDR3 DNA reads TGTGCCAGCAGTCCTGACAGAAACCGGCCCCAGCATTTT.

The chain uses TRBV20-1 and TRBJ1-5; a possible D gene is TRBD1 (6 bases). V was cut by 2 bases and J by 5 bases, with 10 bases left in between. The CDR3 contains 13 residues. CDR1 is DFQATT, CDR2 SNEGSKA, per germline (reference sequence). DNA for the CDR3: TGCAGTGCTAGACCTTCAGGGGATCAGCCCCAGCATTTT. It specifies CSARPSGDQPQHF.

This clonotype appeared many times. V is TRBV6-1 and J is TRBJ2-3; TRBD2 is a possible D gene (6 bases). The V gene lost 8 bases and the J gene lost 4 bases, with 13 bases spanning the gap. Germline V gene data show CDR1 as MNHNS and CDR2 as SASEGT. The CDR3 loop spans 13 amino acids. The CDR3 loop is CASLRSGPDTQYF. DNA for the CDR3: TGTGCCAGCCTCCGGAGCGGGCCAGATACGCAGTATTTT.

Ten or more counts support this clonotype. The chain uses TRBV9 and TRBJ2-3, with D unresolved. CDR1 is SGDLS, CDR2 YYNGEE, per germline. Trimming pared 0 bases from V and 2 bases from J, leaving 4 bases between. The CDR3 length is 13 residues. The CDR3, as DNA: TGTGCCAGCAGCGTAGGGCACACAGATACGCAGTATTTT. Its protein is CASSVGHTDTQYF.

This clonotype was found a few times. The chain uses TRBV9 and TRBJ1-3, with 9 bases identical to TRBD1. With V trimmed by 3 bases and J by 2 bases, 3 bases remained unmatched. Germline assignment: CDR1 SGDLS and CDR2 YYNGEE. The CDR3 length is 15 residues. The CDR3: CASSARTGAGNTIYF. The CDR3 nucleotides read TGTGCCAGCAGCGCAAGGACAGGGGCTGGAAACACCATATATTTT. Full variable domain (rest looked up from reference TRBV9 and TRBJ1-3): DSGVTQTPKHLITATGQRVTLRCSPRSGDLSVYWYQQSLDQGLQFLIQYYNGEERAKGNILERFSAQQFPDLHSELNLSSLELGDSALYFCASSARTGAGNTIYFGEGSWLTVV.

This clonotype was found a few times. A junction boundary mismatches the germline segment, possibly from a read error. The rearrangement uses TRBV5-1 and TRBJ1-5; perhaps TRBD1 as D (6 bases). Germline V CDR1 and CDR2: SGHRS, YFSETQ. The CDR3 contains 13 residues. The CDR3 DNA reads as TGCGCCAGCAGATTGGACAGCGAGGGGCCCCAGCATTTT. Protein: CASRLDSEGPQHF.